One T cell receptor beta chain is described in this entry. The sample holds a few counts of this clonotype. What this receptor recognizes is not known. No qualities accompany the bases; no much larger clone lies one base away. Donors were 35 to 40 systemically healthy Caucasian individuals from Russia aged roughly 6 to 100 years. Roughly 10 milliliters of peripheral blood were collected from each donor into EDTA-treated Vacutainer tubes. Ficoll-Paque density-gradient centrifugation was used to isolate PBMCs, with at least 7 million per sample. Trizol reagent was used to extract total RNA from PBMCs, with at least 6 micrograms per sample. For every donor, flow cytometry on a PBMC aliquot measured the percentage of naive CD45RAhigh/CD27high T cells. This specimen belongs to a study of blood T cells in healthy people across ages (dated by TCRdb to between 2015 and 2017). For context, the study as a whole: In model experiments, template switching captured about one uniquely barcoded TCR beta cDNA molecule for every two T cells. Age-related changes in TCR beta repertoire diversity were measured in the study by deep sequencing normalized with unique cDNA molecular identifiers. Four age groups were formed from the donors: young (average roughly 15 years), middle-aged (around 40), aged (roughly 58) and long-lived (around 82). To avoid experimental bias, donors of different ages were randomly spread across the sequencing lanes. Using the same blood draw, the study looked at two additional independent replicas of 1 million unique cDNA reads for two donors, one aged 18 to 30 and the other aged 80 or older.

The library relied on 5' RACE. Sequencing was performed on an Illumina HiSeq 2500. A second about 6 to 11 cycle PCR used a sample-barcoded 5' primer and a J-beta primer mix. Each TCR beta cDNA molecule received a unique molecular identifier from a template-switch 5' adaptor carrying 12 random nucleotides. Each sample yielded at least 3 million CDR3-containing paired-end reads. All of the RNA was converted into first-strand cDNA using the Mint cDNA synthesis kit, with a TRBC-specific oligonucleotide serving as the primer. All cDNA was treated with uracil-DNA glycosylase and then went through a first 18-cycle PCR with the universal primers M1SS and BC2_uni_R. The authors' pipeline ran thus. Normalization of each sample was performed by random selection of 1 million high-quality reads, each carrying a distinct molecular identifier. Instead of being binned into consensus sequences, reads with shared molecular identifiers were discarded. MiTCR, run with a Q25 quality threshold and the strictest error-elimination algorithm, handled CDR3 identification, clonotype clustering and error correction. A nonparametric unseen species model with Euler transformation was used to estimate lower-bound total TCR beta diversity. TCRdb reprocessed the public reads (quality trimming at Q25 with fastp, clone calling with MiXCR) and kept in-frame beta chains. Duplicate CDR3 protein sequences are folded into a single record with the most common DNA and genes. The V and J calls here are based on TCRdb, not the publication. In this sample the table shows approximately 880,000 distinct CDR3 sequences, 45% to 50% of which occur a single time. In total, the top ten clones hold roughly an eighth of the sample.

Broad study findings and their caveats: As age increased, observed TCR beta diversity per million T cells dropped in a roughly linear way, and a significant reduction was already evident by age approximately 40. Compared with the aged group, more naive CD4+ T cells, fewer expanded clones and increased TCR diversity were shown by the long-lived group, suggesting age selection. There was a strong correlation between observed TCR beta diversity and the percentage of naive T cells measured by flow cytometry. Because donor CMV infection status was unknown, age-related changes in expanded clonotypes were potentially confounded. Total diversity estimates from one million sequenced T cells were considered lower bounds and underestimates. Because profiling used bulk unsorted PBMCs, naive and antigen-experienced compartments could not be compared conclusively.

V loses 6 bases at its end and J loses 4 bases; junction bases beyond the gene matches: 4. CDR1 ENHRY and CDR2 SYGVKD were looked up in the germline V gene. The cysteine opens and the phenylalanine closes a CDR3 of 13 amino acids. The kept DNA is CDR3 alone, 39 bases in frame from the first base. Sequencing was carried out using blood. The chain joins TRBV10-3 to TRBJ2-3; the junction holds 7 bases that match TRBD2. The clonotype was recovered from a man aged 25 to 45 in good health. The DNA sequence is given as TGTGCCATCAGCGGACTAGGCGCAGATACGCAGTATTTT. Translation gives CAISGLGADTQYF.